These T cell receptor beta chains were read from a single sample in a study of cytomegalovirus exposure and HLA in healthy donors. Some clones are missing from TCRdb's copy, which holds only in-frame ones; the method was immunoSEQ multiplex PCR. The sample has about 200,000 clones; roughly 76% are singletons. Sequencing was performed on PBMCs. The receptor set was obtained from a woman in her twenties or thirties in good health and CMV-seropositive. CDR3s include the opening cysteine and the closing phenylalanine or tryptophan. A D gene is named only where the DNA matches it firmly. Size is stated for part of the rows, as once, few or many counts, or as a class when the clone is expanded.

J	D	V	size	DNA	CDR3
TRBJ2-7	-	TRBV19	once	TGTGCCAGTAGCCAACAGGATTCCTACGAGCAGTACTTC	CASSQQDSYEQYF
TRBJ1-2	TRBD1	TRBV7-9	-	TGTGCCAGCAGCTTTAATCGGGGGAGGACAGGGTCTATGAGCTACACCTTC	CASSFNRGRTGSMSYTF
TRBJ2-7	-	TRBV30	few	TGTGCCTGGAGTGACAGGGACGAGCAGTACTTC	CAWSDRDEQYF
TRBJ2-3	-	TRBV7-2	few	TGTGCCAGCAGCCGGGCAGGGTTTCGTACTCGCACAGATACGCAGTATTTT	CASSRAGFRTRTDTQYF
TRBJ1-2	TRBD1	TRBV28	-	TGTGCCAGCAGTTCAGGGGGAAGGTTCTATGGCTACACCTTC	CASSSGGRFYGYTF
TRBJ1-3	TRBD1	TRBV6-5	-	TGTGCCAGCAGTTACTCTGGACAGGCGTCTGGAAACACCATATATTTT	CASSYSGQASGNTIYF
TRBJ2-1	TRBD2	TRBV11-3	-	TGTGCCAGCAGCCTAGCGGGAGGTAACGATGAGCAGTTCTTC	CASSLAGGNDEQFF
TRBJ2-4	TRBD2	TRBV7-2	-	TGTGCCAGCAGCGGGGGACTAGCACGGAACATTCAGTACTTC	CASSGGLARNIQYF
TRBJ2-7	TRBD1	TRBV6-5	-	TGTGCCAGCAGTCAGCCGGGACAGGGGACCTACGAGCAGTACTTC	CASSQPGQGTYEQYF
TRBJ1-5	-	TRBV19	-	TGTGCCAGTAGTATAGATCGCGGCGGTTCCAATCAGCCCCAGCATTTT	CASSIDRGGSNQPQHF
TRBJ2-7	TRBD2	TRBV7-9	-	TGTGCCAGCAGCTTTAGCGGCGGGAGCGAGCAGTACTTC	CASSFSGGSEQYF
TRBJ1-2	-	TRBV9	-	TGTGCCAGCAGCCGGGACAATAACTATGGCTACACCTTC	CASSRDNNYGYTF
TRBJ2-7	-	TRBV2	-	TGTGCCAGCAGTGGTAGGGAGACCATCTACGAGCAGTACTTC	CASSGRETIYEQYF
TRBJ2-7	-	TRBV7-9	few	TGTGCCAGCAGCTTAGTTGGAGAAGAGCAGTACTTC	CASSLVGEEQYF
TRBJ2-7	TRBD1	TRBV18	-	TGTGCCAGCTCACCACCAAATCTAGCCGGACAGGGAAGGGGCGAGCAGTACTTC	CASSPPNLAGQGRGEQYF
TRBJ2-1	TRBD1	TRBV6-1	-	TGTGCCAGCAGTGGTGCCCCCGGGACAGGATCTTACAATGAGCAGTTCTTC	CASSGAPGTGSYNEQFF
TRBJ2-1	TRBD2	TRBV4-3	-	TGCGCCAGCAGCCAAGATCCCCGGGGGGGCTTGGATGAGCAGTTCTTC	CASSQDPRGGLDEQFF
TRBJ1-1	-	TRBV11-3	once	TGTGCCAGCAGCTTAAAGGGGGATGAAGCTTTCTTT	CASSLKGDEAFF
TRBJ2-7	TRBD2	TRBV18	-	TGTGCCAGCTCACCAAGGACTAGCGGCTCCTACGAGCAGTACTTC	CASSPRTSGSYEQYF
TRBJ2-7	-	TRBV10-3	-	TGTGCCATCAGTGAGCCCCTTGAGAAGATGAACTTC	CAISEPLEKMNF
TRBJ1-2	-	TRBV10-1	once	TGCGCCAGCACCAGAGACTGGACCACAGGGATCTATGGCTACACCTTC	CASTRDWTTGIYGYTF
TRBJ2-5	TRBD1	TRBV4-2	-	TGTGCCAGCAGCCAAGATCTAATTTGCAGGGGGAAAGAGACCCAGTACTTC	CASSQDLICRGKETQYF
TRBJ1-2	-	TRBV5-6	-	TGTGCCAGCAGGGCGACAGGCGCCGATAACTATGGCTACACCTTC	CASRATGADNYGYTF